This T cell receptor (beta chain) was captured in a study of glioma-infiltrating T cells after dendritic cell vaccination (dated by TCRdb to 2016 to 2018). A note on the overall study: The cohort comprised 15 or so glioblastoma patients from Phase I and II dendritic cell vaccination trials, 9 newly diagnosed and 6 with recurrent disease. Autologous tumor lysate-pulsed dendritic cell vaccination was administered to the patients between the early 2000s and the early 2010s. To make the vaccine, monocyte-derived dendritic cells were cultured for 6 to 7 days with IL-4 and GM-CSF and then pulsed overnight with autologous tumor lysate. Each patient got three intradermal injections of the dendritic cell vaccine, spaced at biweekly intervals, in the arm below the axilla. Tumor-infiltrating lymphocyte content was quantified and tumor and blood repertoires were compared in dendritic cell-vaccinated glioblastoma patients by deep sequencing of TCR beta CDR3 regions. Survival after dendritic cell vaccination was correlated with TCR sequencing metrics such as TIL content and the overlap between tumor and blood repertoires.

Using the immunoSEQ assay, TCRB CDR3 regions were amplified from roughly 1.8 micrograms of genomic DNA, or from all available DNA when less than that was on hand. The multiplex PCR relied on 60 forward primers for TCR V beta segments and 13 reverse primers for J beta segments. To estimate the number of reads per starting template, synthetic control templates were added to each sample at limiting dilution. The Illumina HiSeq System generated sequencing reads of 87 bp. Under the source paper's analysis protocol: PCR and sequencing errors were removed by a nearest neighbor algorithm that merged closely related sequences. TCR overlap was defined as the percentage of unique tumor TCR beta sequences that were also present in the same patient's peripheral blood. Imported from immuneACCESS, the table was reduced by TCRdb to in-frame sequences with V and J called. These copies leave out some clones; in studies compared against another copy, an unresolved V gene accounts for under half, and the cause of the remainder is not known. V, J and clone size were drawn from that table, and D and trimming were deduced from the DNA. This sample is represented by 30,000 to 40,000 clones; 70% to 85% of them were singletons. The ten largest account for 7.8% of the sample.

Patients were selected on the basis of adequate residual fresh-frozen tumor tissue and more than two years of available survival data. None of the glioblastoma patients carried an isocitrate dehydrogenase mutation, although molecular status otherwise varied. PBMC were collected before vaccination, two weeks after the third vaccination, and at tumor progression if tumor progression occurred. The Qiagen DNeasy Blood extraction Kit was used for extraction of genomic DNA. Remarks on this clone: Its antigen remains unidentified. One base away there is no much larger clone; base qualities are not given.

From the cysteine through the phenylalanine, the CDR3 covers 17 amino acids. The read is trimmed to its CDR3 DNA, 51 bases read in frame from base 1. Germline trimming amounts to 4 bases on V and 5 bases on J, with 14 as the count of junction bases outside the gene matches. From a lookup of the germline V gene, CDR1 and CDR2 are SGHAT and FQNNGV. The research as a whole found: The three-group TCR overlap response model was characterized as speculative, and prospective validation of the model was stated to be required. No direct relationship between TCR clonality and survival was found, suggesting that a diverse polyclonal response may matter. After dendritic cell vaccination, a higher estimated pretreatment TIL content predicted longer time to progression and overall survival. The cohort was small and heterogeneous, few patients had complete blood and tumor sets, and even fewer had initial-recurrent tumor pairs.

This sequence originates from a human donor with glioblastoma. Sequenced material: blood, taken before dendritic cell vaccination. Recombination joined TRBV11-2 with TRBJ2-5; 9 of the junction bases match TRBD2. CDR3 reads: CASSSRGGAILVETQYF. The nucleotides are TGTGCCAGCAGCTCCCGCGGGGGGGCTATATTAGTGGAGACCCAGTACTTC.